Listed below are T cell receptor beta chains from one sample, sequenced in a study of cytomegalovirus exposure and HLA in healthy donors. Only in-frame clones appear in the TCRdb table, and some are missing; sequencing was by immunoSEQ multiplex PCR. The sample holds some 120,000 clones, roughly 80% seen once. The sequenced material came from PBMCs. The receptors were sampled from a man younger than 40 in good health and CMV-seronegative. The CDR3 runs from the conserved cysteine through the conserved F or W. Fields, in order: V gene, J gene, clone size, D gene, CDR3 protein, CDR3 DNA. A D gene is named only where the DNA matches it firmly. The listing skips clone size in some rows; elsewhere it reads once, few, many or a size class.

v_call: TRBV7-7; j_call: TRBJ2-7; clone_size: -; d_call: -; cdr3_aa: CASSLSLRGYEQYF; cdr3_nt: TGTGCTAGCAGCTTATCGTTAAGAGGTTACGAGCAGTACTTC
v_call: TRBV5-1; j_call: TRBJ2-3; clone_size: -; d_call: TRBD2; cdr3_aa: CASSLRTSGGTSTDTQYF; cdr3_nt: TGCGCCAGCAGCTTAAGGACTAGCGGGGGTACTAGCACAGATACGCAGTATTTT
v_call: TRBV7-3; j_call: TRBJ2-5; clone_size: -; d_call: -; cdr3_aa: CASSPWGQQETQYF; cdr3_nt: TGTGCCAGCAGCCCCTGGGGGCAGCAAGAGACCCAGTACTTC
v_call: TRBV25-1; j_call: TRBJ2-3; clone_size: -; d_call: TRBD2; cdr3_aa: CASSVGGLATDTQYF; cdr3_nt: TGTGCCAGCAGTGTGGGGGGACTAGCGACAGATACGCAGTATTTT
v_call: TRBV29-1; j_call: TRBJ2-7; clone_size: once; d_call: -; cdr3_aa: CSVGHGRGYEQYF; cdr3_nt: TGCAGCGTTGGCCATGGAAGAGGCTACGAGCAGTACTTC
v_call: TRBV21-1; j_call: TRBJ2-2; clone_size: -; d_call: -; cdr3_aa: CASSPKGIPGGRDTGELFF; cdr3_nt: TGTGCCAGCAGTCCAAAGGGGATTCCAGGGGGCAGGGACACCGGGGAGCTGTTTTTT
v_call: TRBV28; j_call: TRBJ2-5; clone_size: -; d_call: TRBD2; cdr3_aa: CASSLLAGVETQYF; cdr3_nt: TGTGCCAGCAGTCTGCTAGCGGGAGTAGAGACCCAGTACTTC
v_call: TRBV9; j_call: TRBJ2-7; clone_size: -; d_call: -; cdr3_aa: CASSPAGGPGYEQYF; cdr3_nt: TGTGCCAGCAGCCCCGCCGGGGGGCCCGGCTACGAGCAGTACTTC
v_call: TRBV19; j_call: TRBJ2-3; clone_size: once; d_call: TRBD2; cdr3_aa: CASNPSGSVADTQYF; cdr3_nt: TGTGCCAGTAACCCGAGCGGGAGTGTCGCAGATACGCAGTATTTT
v_call: TRBV9; j_call: TRBJ1-1; clone_size: -; d_call: -; cdr3_aa: CASSVDAGGRRTEAFF; cdr3_nt: TGTGCCAGCAGCGTAGACGCGGGGGGTAGGAGGACTGAAGCTTTCTTT
v_call: TRBV10-1; j_call: TRBJ2-1; clone_size: -; d_call: TRBD2; cdr3_aa: CASSPGTSGYNEQFF; cdr3_nt: TGCGCCAGCAGTCCCGGGACTAGCGGCTACAATGAGCAGTTCTTC
v_call: TRBV4-1; j_call: TRBJ2-6; clone_size: -; d_call: TRBD1; cdr3_aa: CASSQEDPGGVLTF; cdr3_nt: TGCGCCAGCAGCCAAGAGGACCCAGGGGGAGTCCTGACTTTC
v_call: TRBV27; j_call: TRBJ2-7; clone_size: -; d_call: TRBD1; cdr3_aa: CASSLGQVYEQYF; cdr3_nt: TGTGCCAGCAGCCTGGGACAGGTCTACGAGCAGTACTTC
v_call: TRBV30; j_call: TRBJ2-3; clone_size: -; d_call: -; cdr3_aa: CAWSRGTDTDTQYF; cdr3_nt: TGTGCCTGGAGTCGGGGGACCGACACAGATACGCAGTATTTT
v_call: TRBV7-9; j_call: TRBJ1-2; clone_size: -; d_call: -; cdr3_aa: CASSSRGWQRINYGYTF; cdr3_nt: TGTGCCAGCAGCTCCAGGGGTTGGCAGAGAATTAACTATGGCTACACCTTC
v_call: TRBV19; j_call: TRBJ2-5; clone_size: -; d_call: -; cdr3_aa: CASSILARETQYF; cdr3_nt: TGTGCCAGTAGTATTCTAGCCCGGGAGACCCAGTACTTC
v_call: TRBV5-1; j_call: TRBJ1-3; clone_size: -; d_call: TRBD1; cdr3_aa: CASSLAAGGPGNTIYF; cdr3_nt: TGCGCCAGCAGCTTGGCCGCAGGGGGACCTGGAAACACCATATATTTT
v_call: TRBV7-7; j_call: TRBJ1-4; clone_size: few; d_call: -; cdr3_aa: CASSRLAGVWEKLFF; cdr3_nt: TGTGCTAGCAGTAGGCTCGCAGGGGTTTGGGAAAAACTGTTTTTT
v_call: TRBV7-2; j_call: TRBJ1-3; clone_size: -; d_call: TRBD1; cdr3_aa: CASSGQGISGNTIYF; cdr3_nt: TGTGCCAGCAGCGGACAGGGGATTTCTGGAAACACCATATATTTT
v_call: TRBV2; j_call: TRBJ1-4; clone_size: -; d_call: -; cdr3_aa: CVSNELRSPGEKLFF; cdr3_nt: TGTGTCAGCAACGAACTCCGTTCGCCTGGTGAAAAACTGTTTTTT
v_call: TRBV4-1; j_call: TRBJ2-3; clone_size: -; d_call: TRBD1; cdr3_aa: CASSQGGQGLDTQYF; cdr3_nt: TGCGCCAGCAGCCAGGGGGGACAGGGTTTAGATACGCAGTATTTT
v_call: TRBV28; j_call: TRBJ1-1; clone_size: -; d_call: TRBD1; cdr3_aa: CASSSRTGGGGNTEAFF; cdr3_nt: TGTGCCAGCAGTTCTAGGACAGGGGGCGGTGGAAACACTGAAGCTTTCTTT
v_call: TRBV5-6; j_call: TRBJ2-3; clone_size: -; d_call: -; cdr3_aa: CASSFGVGVPSTDTQYF; cdr3_nt: TGTGCCAGCAGCTTTGGGGTGGGAGTACCTAGCACAGATACGCAGTATTTT
v_call: TRBV28; j_call: TRBJ2-7; clone_size: -; d_call: -; cdr3_aa: CASSFLAENYEQYF; cdr3_nt: TGTGCCAGCAGTTTTTTGGCGGAAAACTACGAGCAGTACTTC